Following are 5 T cell receptor beta chains from one sample sequenced in a study of cytomegalovirus exposure and HLA in healthy donors (dated by TCRdb to 2016 to 2017). The library was obtained by the immunoSEQ multiplex PCR assay. The multiplex PCR relied on a mix of 60 forward primers for TCR Vbeta segments and 13 reverse primers for TCR Jbeta segments. TCRdb carries this immuneACCESS record with in-frame sequences only. Its versions omit some clonotypes, under half of them owing to an unresolved V gene in the studies checked, with the rest unexplained. A total of about 150,000 clones appear in this sample, about three quarters of them only once. The ten largest account for less than 15% of the sample. The sequenced material came from PBMCs. The receptors were gathered from a man between 35 and 55 years old in good health and CMV-seropositive.

This chain connects TRBV5-1 to TRBJ2-1, with 16 bases fitting TRBD2. Trimming took 3 bases from V and 9 from J; bases not matched to a gene: 6. This CDR3 region has 16 residues. Per germline, CDR1 SGHRS and CDR2 YFSETQ. The CDR3, as DNA: TGCGCCAGCAGCTCCGGGACTAGCGGGAGGGCGGGTGAGCAGTTCTTC. Protein product: CASSSGTSGRAGEQFF. Looking up the rest from reference TRBV5-1 and TRBJ2-1 gives the full variable domain: KAGVTQTPRYLIKTRGQQVTLSCSPISGHRSVSWYQQTPGQGLQFLFEYFSETQRNKGNFPGRFSGRQFSNSRSEMNVSTLELGDSALYLCASSSGTSGRAGEQFFGPGTRLTVL.

The V gene is TRBV14, the J gene TRBJ2-5; 13 positions agree with TRBD2. Germline lookup yields CDR1 SGHDN and CDR2 FVKESK. V lost 4 bases and J lost 1; bases outside the gene matches: 3. The CDR3 totals 16 residues. In DNA, the CDR3 is TGTGCCAGCAGCCCCCGGACTAGCGGGAGCCAAGAGACCCAGTACTTC. This sequence encodes CASSPRTSGSQETQYF.

This chain links TRBV5-6 with TRBJ1-1; a possible D gene is TRBD1 (6 bases). Deletions cut 3 bases from V and 2 bases from J, with 8 bases between. Germline CDR1 SGHDT, CDR2 YYEEEE. The CDR3 spans 13 residues. This CDR3 reads CASSSGANTEAFF. The CDR3 nucleotides are TGTGCCAGCAGCTCAGGGGCTAACACTGAAGCTTTCTTT.

This clone was counted a few times. The chain carries TRBV7-9 and TRBJ2-7, with 9 bases fitting TRBD2. The CDR3 sequence is 15 residues long. Germline-derived CDR1 and CDR2 are SEHNR and FQNEAQ (reference sequence). The ends lost 6 bases at V and 5 bases at J; junction bases unmatched: 11. CDR3 loop: CASSGSSGIFNEQYF. The CDR3 DNA is TGTGCCAGCAGTGGTTCTAGCGGGATTTTCAACGAGCAGTACTTC.

The rearrangement joins TRBV11-2 to TRBJ1-4; D is undetermined. Germline CDR1 is SGHAT and CDR2 is FQNNGV. The V and J ends lost 2 bases and 8 bases respectively, with 15 bases between them. CDR3 length: 15 residues. CDR3 coding DNA: TGTGCCAGCAGCTTAAAGGGTGAATCGGGAGAAAAACTGTTTTTT. Protein sequence: CASSLKGESGEKLFF.